The 22 T cell receptor beta chains below were found in one sample sequenced in a study of T cell clonality in common variable immunodeficiency. Measured with immunoSEQ multiplex PCR; TCRdb has only the in-frame clones, and not every one. The repertoire shows some 43,000 clones, none seen only once; the top ten take about 1.9%. Input material: peripheral blood mononuclear cells. Receptors originate from a person aged 18 to 70 in good health.

This clone was counted ten times or more. The read terminates 3 residues ahead of where the CDR3 ends, so the germline J gene completes it. The rearrangement links TRBV18 to TRBJ2-3, with 9 nucleotides matching TRBD2. Trimming took 1 base from V and 0 from J; bases not matched to a gene: 5. The CDR3 is 17 residues long. CDR1 and CDR2 from the germline V gene are KGHSH and LQKENI. The sequenced part of the CDR3 DNA is TGTGCCAGCTCACCACGAGCGGGAGGTGGGAGCACAGATACG. Amino acids: CASSPRAGGGSTDT. The complete CDR3 reads CASSPRAGGGSTDTQYF. Full variable domain (missing parts from reference TRBV18 and TRBJ2-3): NAGVMQNPRHLVRRRGQEARLRCSPMKGHSHVYWYRQLPEEGLKFMVYLQKENIIDESGMPKERFSAEFPKEGPSILRIQQVVRGDSAAYFCASSPRAGGGSTDTQYFGPGTRLTVL.

This clone appeared many times. Read data end 3 residues before the CDR3 end; the end is taken from the germline J gene. The chain has TRBV7-9 and TRBJ1-1, with D tentatively TRBD1 (5 bases). CDR1 is SEHNR and CDR2 is FQNEAQ in the germline V gene (reference sequence). V was shortened by 7 bases and J by 1 base, with 13 bases between the two germline ends. The CDR3 is made up of 14 amino acids. The sequenced CDR3 bases are TGTGCCAGCACCGCCTGGGGGGAGAACACTGAA. This sequence encodes CASTAWGENTE. The whole CDR3 is CASTAWGENTEAFF.

This clone was detected many times. The read halts 3 residues ahead of the CDR3 end, with the missing end drawn from the germline J gene. The V call is TRBV2, the J call TRBJ2-5; TRBD2 matches 9 bases. CDR3 size: 16 residues. J lost 1 base, V lost 2 bases, and 5 bases had no gene match. CDR1 SNHLY and CDR2 FYNNEI come from the germline V gene. The sequenced CDR3 bases are TGTGCCAGCAGTGAATTTGGGCGGGGGGGCCAAGAGACC. The encoded protein is CASSEFGRGGQET. In full, the CDR3 is CASSEFGRGGQETQYF. The full variable domain, its missing parts supplied by reference TRBV2 and TRBJ2-5, is EPEVTQTPSHQVTQMGQEVILRCVPISNHLYFYWYRQILGQKVEFLVSFYNNEISEKSEIFDDQFSVERPDGSNFTLKIRSTKLEDSAMYFCASSEFGRGGQETQYFGPGTRLLVL.

The table lists this clone with many counts. Sequencing ends 3 residues short of the CDR3 end; the germline J gene provides the rest. V gene TRBV10-3 combines with J gene TRBJ1-5, with a weak D call TRBD1 (6 bases). The germline CDR1 and CDR2 sequences are ENHRY and SYGVKD. Between the trimmed V and J ends, which lost 6 bases and 4 bases, there was a span of 13 bases. The CDR3 length is 14 residues. The CDR3 loop is CAIREQGSNQPQHF. The CDR3 DNA, read in part, is TGTGCCATCAGAGAACAGGGTTCGAATCAGCCC.

This clone was detected only a few times. A read error may be the cause here, since a much bigger clone is one base away. With the read ending 3 residues before the CDR3 end, the germline J gene is used to fill in that end. Other DNA sequences of this sample code for an identical CDR3. V usage is TRBV19 and J usage is TRBJ2-1, with 7 bases identical to TRBD1. V was pared by 4 bases and J by 8 bases, with 11 bases of the junction left unmatched. Per the germline V gene, CDR1 is LNHDA and CDR2 is SQIVND (reference sequence). There are 15 residues in the CDR3. CDR3 bases read: TGTGCCAGTAGTAGGACAGGAGGCAGGATCGATGAG. Protein: CASSRTGGRIDE. The entire CDR3 protein is CASSRTGGRIDEQFF. The complete variable domain, with remaining parts taken from reference TRBV19 and TRBJ2-1, reads DGGITQSPKYLFRKEGQNVTLSCEQNLNHDAMYWYRQDPGQGLRLIYYSQIVNDFQKGDIAEGYSVSREKKESFPLTVTSAQKNPTAFYLCASSRTGGRIDEQFFGPGTRLTVL.

This clone was counted many times. Coverage ceases 3 residues before the CDR3 finishes, and the germline J gene fills in the end. The rearrangement links TRBV5-1 to TRBJ2-7; 8 positions agree with TRBD1. This CDR3 spans 15 amino acids. Germline V gene sequence: CDR1 SGHRS, CDR2 YFSETQ. V was clipped by 3 bases and J by 2 bases; unmatched bases: 7. The CDR3 spells CASSSSTGAAYEQYF. CDR3 DNA, as far as it was read: TGCGCCAGCAGCTCGTCGACAGGGGCCGCCTACGAG.

This clone was seen a handful of times. The read gets to within 3 residues of the CDR3 end, and the germline J gene fills in the rest. The genes are TRBV2 and TRBJ1-3; no clear D. Deletions cut 1 base from V and 2 bases from J, with 12 bases between. In germline, CDR1 is SNHLY, CDR2 FYNNEI. CDR3 length equals 16 residues. CDR3 sequence reads: CASSEGLANAGNTIYF. The covered CDR3 bases are TGTGCCAGCAGTGAAGGGTTGGCAAACGCTGGAAACACC.

This clone was detected ten times or more. The CDR3 end lies 3 residues beyond the end of the read and is filled in from the germline J gene. This chain connects TRBV20-1 to TRBJ1-2, with 9 bases fitting TRBD1. The CDR3 sequence is 13 residues long. Germline V gene sequence: CDR1 DFQATT, CDR2 SNEGSKA (reference sequence). The chain's CDR3 is CSATDRGPAGYTF. CDR3 DNA, as far as it was read: TGCAGTGCAACGGACAGGGGTCCGGCCGGC.

Turning to this clone: Read coverage stops 3 residues before the CDR3 terminus; the germline J gene supplies the remainder. This rearrangement joins TRBV19 to TRBJ1-2; TRBD1 aligns across 7 bases. CDR1 and CDR2 from the germline V gene are LNHDA and SQIVND (reference sequence). The CDR3 consists of 12 residues. The sequenced part of the CDR3 DNA is TGTGCCAGTAGGGGACAGTTCTACGAC. Amino acids: CASRGQFYD. The whole CDR3 region reads CASRGQFYDYTF.

Ten or more counts support this clone. The CDR3 is cut off 3 residues early in the read; its end comes from the germline J gene. This chain links TRBV2 with TRBJ2-1, with TRBD2 matching 7 bases. The V gene end was trimmed by 0 bases and the J gene end by 8 bases; junction bases not matched to a gene: 7. CDR1 and CDR2 from the germline V gene are SNHLY and FYNNEI. CDR3 length: 15 residues. CDR3 DNA (partial): TGTGCCAGCAGTGAAGCTTCGTCGCGGGAGTATGAG. It encodes CASSEASSREYE. The whole CDR3 reads CASSEASSREYEQFF.

This clone was detected ten times or more. The CDR3 is cut off 3 residues early in the read; its end comes from the germline J gene. V gene TRBV19 combines with J gene TRBJ2-2; TRBD2 matches 11 bases. Germline CDR1 is LNHDA and CDR2 is SQIVND (reference sequence). This CDR3 comprises 14 residues. Trimming cost V 5 bases and J 8 bases; bases outside gene matches: 4. The CDR3 protein is CASSLTSGGGELFF. The DNA read from the CDR3 is TGTGCCAGTAGTCTCACTAGCGGGGGTGGGGAG. Based on the CDR3 plus reference TRBV19 and TRBJ2-2, the full variable domain is DGGITQSPKYLFRKEGQNVTLSCEQNLNHDAMYWYRQDPGQGLRLIYYSQIVNDFQKGDIAEGYSVSREKKESFPLTVTSAQKNPTAFYLCASSLTSGGGELFFGEGSRLTVL.

This clone has ten or more counts. The read finishes 3 residues shy of the CDR3 end, and the germline J gene is used to complete it. The gene calls are TRBV12-3 or TRBV12-4 and TRBJ2-2, with D perhaps TRBD2 (5 bases). The CDR3 is 10 residues long. The CDR3 protein is CASKDLGLFF. The CDR3 DNA, read in part, is TGTGCCAGCAAGGACTTGGGG.

This clone was observed at least ten times. Read coverage stops 3 residues before the CDR3 terminus; the germline J gene supplies the remainder. J is TRBJ2-5 and V is TRBV14; 10 bases line up with TRBD2. Germline V gene data show CDR1 as SGHDN and CDR2 as FVKESK. This CDR3 comprises 15 residues. The V segment lost 1 base and the J segment 5 bases; nucleotides outside the gene matches: 4. The CDR3 DNA, read in part, is TGTGCCAGCAGCCAAGGTCTAGCGGGGGTGGAGACC. Amino acid sequence: CASSQGLAGVET. The CDR3 in full is CASSQGLAGVETQYF.

This clone was observed many times. From the germline J gene comes the end of the CDR3, since the read stops 3 residues before it. This chain uses TRBV30 with TRBJ1-2; D is uncertain. Trimming took 2 bases from V and 4 from J, leaving 14 bases between them. CDR3 length equals 14 residues. CDR1 and CDR2 (germline): GTSNPN, SVGIG (reference sequence). The CDR3 spells CAWSRRVDPYGYTF. The sequenced CDR3 bases are TGTGCCTGGAGTCGAAGGGTAGATCCCTATGGC. Combining the CDR3 with reference TRBV30 and TRBJ1-2 gives the whole variable domain SQTIHQWPATLVQPVGSPLSLECTVEGTSNPNLYWYRQAAGRGLQLLFYSVGIGQISSEVPQNLSASRPQDRQFILSSKKLLLSDSGFYLCAWSRRVDPYGYTFGSGTRLTVV.

Many counts were recorded for this clone. At one end, the junction sequence differs from germline, possibly due to a read error. The read halts 3 residues ahead of the CDR3 end, with the missing end drawn from the germline J gene. The chain joins TRBV4-2 to TRBJ1-5; 9 bases are a match to TRBD1. The CDR3 runs 17 residues. The germline V gene has CDR1 LGHNA and CDR2 YNFKEQ. The CDR3 sequence: CASSQDWDREVDQPQHF. Partial CDR3 DNA: TGCGCCAGCAGCCAAGATTGGGACAGGGAAGTAGATCAGCCC.

This clone was picked up many times. Sequencing ends 3 residues short of the CDR3 end; the germline J gene provides the rest. The V and J genes are TRBV29-1 and TRBJ2-2, with TRBD2 as a possible D gene (5 bases). The CDR3 spans 13 residues. Germline V lookup: CDR1 SQVTM, CDR2 ANQGSEA. The CDR3 bases that were read are TGCAGCGCGGGGTTCTCAACTAATGAAAAG. This codes for CSAGFSTNEK. The whole CDR3 sequence reads CSAGFSTNEKLFF.

This clone was found many times. Read coverage stops 3 residues before the CDR3 terminus; the germline J gene supplies the remainder. The chain carries TRBV30 and TRBJ2-7; TRBD1 aligns across 11 bases. Germline V gene sequence: CDR1 GTSNPN, CDR2 SVGIG (reference sequence). V shed 3 bases and J 6 bases; nucleotides not matched to a gene: 1. The CDR3 extends over 12 amino acids. The sequenced CDR3 bases are TGTGCCTGGAGGGACAGGGGGCGCGAG. Translated, it gives CAWRDRGRE. The CDR3 in full is CAWRDRGREQYF. Using reference TRBV30 and TRBJ2-7 for the parts outside the CDR3, the full variable domain is SQTIHQWPATLVQPVGSPLSLECTVEGTSNPNLYWYRQAAGRGLQLLFYSVGIGQISSEVPQNLSASRPQDRQFILSSKKLLLSDSGFYLCAWRDRGREQYFGPGTRLTVT.

This clone has a count of ten or more. The junction and the germline gene differ at one end; a read error may be behind it. The missing CDR3 end, 3 residues past where the read stops, is filled in from the germline J gene. J is TRBJ1-1 and V is TRBV20-1; D gene ambiguous. Germline lookup yields CDR1 DFQATT and CDR2 SNEGSKA (reference sequence). The CDR3 totals 14 residues. The CDR3 bases that were read are TGCGGTGCTAGAGGGATCGGGGAAAACACTGAA. It specifies CGARGIGENTE. In full, the CDR3 reads CGARGIGENTEAFF.

This clone was seen many times. The CDR3 bases that were read are TGTGCCAGCAGCTTCGGCAGGCTGGCCGCTGGAAACACC. It specifies CASSFGRLAAGNT. The entire CDR3 is CASSFGRLAAGNTIYF. This sequence joins TRBV13 and TRBJ1-3; D remains ambiguous. The read terminates 3 residues ahead of where the CDR3 ends, so the germline J gene completes it. This CDR3 is built from 16 residues. CDR1 and CDR2 (germline): PRHDT, FYEKMQ (reference sequence). The ends were cut back, 3 bases at V and 2 bases at J, with 14 bases in the middle.

This clone was picked up many times. The read ends 3 residues before the CDR3 terminus; that terminus is restored from the germline J gene. The chain couples TRBV19 to TRBJ2-5, with D possibly matching TRBD1 (5 bases). Germline V gene data show CDR1 as LNHDA and CDR2 as SQIVND (reference sequence). The V and J ends lost 4 bases and 1 base respectively, with 13 bases between them. The CDR3 has 15 amino acids. The sequenced part of the CDR3 DNA is TGTGCCAGTAGTAACGTTTGGGGCCTCCAAGAGACC. The encoded protein is CASSNVWGLQET. The entire CDR3 reads CASSNVWGLQETQYF.

There are many counts of this clone. Coverage ceases 3 residues before the CDR3 finishes, and the germline J gene fills in the end. The chain has TRBV20-1 and TRBJ2-1; D not resolved. Germline V gene data show CDR1 as DFQATT and CDR2 as SNEGSKA (reference sequence). The length of the CDR3 is 15 residues. V gave up 1 base and J gave up 0 bases, with 10 bases separating them. The CDR3 bases that were read are TGCAGTGCTAGAGTCCCAGGAAGCTCCTACAATGAG. This translates into CSARVPGSSYNE. The entire CDR3 protein is CSARVPGSSYNEQFF.

In the case of this clone: Coverage ceases 3 residues before the CDR3 finishes, and the germline J gene fills in the end. V gene TRBV7-9 combines with J gene TRBJ2-5, with TRBD1 as a possible D gene (5 bases). The V gene's germline CDR1 is SEHNR and CDR2 FQNEAQ (reference sequence). The CDR3 is 14 amino acids. The V end lost 3 bases, the J end lost 0 bases, and 8 bases lay between the germline ends. The sequenced CDR3 bases are TGTGCCAGCAGCTTTTGGGGCAACCAAGAGACC. This encodes CASSFWGNQET. The full CDR3 sequence reads CASSFWGNQETQYF.